These T cell receptor beta chains were read from a single sample in a study of blood T cell repertoires in COVID-19. Assay used: immunoSEQ multiplex PCR; TCRdb lists only in-frame clones, some missing. The sample lists tens of thousands of clones; over 90% were seen once. Sequencing used peripheral blood. The receptors were gathered from a man in his sixties with acute or convalescent COVID-19. Both conserved end residues are part of each CDR3. The D gene is left open where the match is weak. Size is stated for part of the rows, as once, few or many counts, or as a class when the clone is expanded.

-	-	TRBJ1-1	TRBV11-3	TGTGCCAGCAGCGTCGGGGACACTGAAGCTTTCTTT	CASSVGDTEAFF
-	-	TRBJ2-1	TRBV29-1	TGCAGCGTTGTCGTGTCCTACAATGAGCAGTTCTTC	CSVVVSYNEQFF
TRBD1	once	TRBJ1-2	TRBV14	TGTGCCAGCAGCCAAGGAGCGTGGACAGGGTTATCTGGCTACACCTTC	CASSQGAWTGLSGYTF
-	-	TRBJ1-4	TRBV7-9	TGTGCCAGCAGCAAATCGGGGGGGTTGGAAAAACTGTTTTTT	CASSKSGGLEKLFF
-	-	TRBJ1-1	TRBV20-1	TGCAGTCCAGGGAAAGAGGCTTTCTTT	CSPGKEAFF
TRBD1	-	TRBJ2-5	TRBV7-2	TGTGCCAGCAGCGACGGACAGGGTGCCCAAGAGACCCAGTACTTC	CASSDGQGAQETQYF
-	once	TRBJ2-7	TRBV11-3	TGTGCCAGCAGCCGCGCTCGAGTGGGGCAGGGTTCCTACGAGCAGTACTTC	CASSRARVGQGSYEQYF
-	-	TRBJ1-5	TRBV10-3	TGTGCCATCAGTGAGTCGATGGCACAGGGTGGTCAGCCCCAGCATTTT	CAISESMAQGGQPQHF
TRBD1	-	TRBJ2-7	TRBV7-2	TGTGCCAGCAGCTTAGAAGGGGGCACCTACGAGCAGTACTTC	CASSLEGGTYEQYF
TRBD2	once	TRBJ2-1	TRBV4-3	TGCGCCAGCAGCCAAGATCGCACTAGCGAAAGCTCCTACAATGAGCAGTTCTTC	CASSQDRTSESSYNEQFF
TRBD2	once	TRBJ2-7	TRBV28	TGTGCCAGCAGTTTATTGGGGACTAACTACGAGCAGTACTTC	CASSLLGTNYEQYF
-	-	TRBJ2-3	TRBV7-3	TGTGCCAGCAGCTTATGGGCAGGGGGAGGTACAGATACGCAGTATTTT	CASSLWAGGGTDTQYF
TRBD1	-	TRBJ1-1	TRBV6-5	TGTGCCAGCAGTTTACAGGGGCTGGGCACTGAAGCTTTCTTT	CASSLQGLGTEAFF
-	-	TRBJ2-3	TRBV19	TGTGCCAGTAGTATCGGGGGAACAGATACGCAGTATTTT	CASSIGGTDTQYF
TRBD1	-	TRBJ1-3	TRBV19	TGTGCCAGTAGTTCAAGGGGGCAAGATGGAAACACCATATATTTT	CASSSRGQDGNTIYF
-	-	TRBJ1-1	TRBV19	TGTGCCAGTAGGCGGGACGGATTGAACACTGAAGCTTTCTTT	CASRRDGLNTEAFF
TRBD2	-	TRBJ2-3	TRBV4-3	TGCGCCAGCAGCCAAGATTGGTCGGGAGGGACAGATACGCAGTATTTT	CASSQDWSGGTDTQYF
TRBD2	-	TRBJ2-7	TRBV11-1	TGTGCCAGCAGCTTAAAGGTAGCGGGCCTTTACGAGCAGTACTTC	CASSLKVAGLYEQYF
-	-	TRBJ2-7	TRBV5-5	TGTGCCAGCAGCCCTACCCGCTCCAAGAGATACGAGCAGTACTTC	CASSPTRSKRYEQYF
TRBD1	few	TRBJ1-3	TRBV27	TGTGCCAGCAGTTTGGTCGGGACAGGGACGGGAAACACCATATATTTT	CASSLVGTGTGNTIYF
TRBD2	-	TRBJ2-7	TRBV7-9	TGTGCCAGCAGCTTGGAAGAGCGGGAGAGCTCCTACGAGCAGTACTTC	CASSLEERESSYEQYF
-	-	TRBJ2-3	TRBV30	TGTGCCTGGACAGCTCGAAACTTCCGGGAGGGGGCGGATACGCAGTATTTT	CAWTARNFREGADTQYF
TRBD2	-	TRBJ2-3	TRBV7-2	TGTGCCAGCAGCCGTAGCGGGATTAGCACAGATACGCAGTATTTT	CASSRSGISTDTQYF
-	-	TRBJ2-3	TRBV5-1	TGCGCCAGCAGCTTGGGGGTAGCCATAGAATCCACAGATACGCAGTATTTT	CASSLGVAIESTDTQYF
-	-	TRBJ2-7	TRBV30	TGTGCCTGGAGTGTGACTTCCTACGAGCAGTACTTC	CAWSVTSYEQYF